The rows below give T cell receptor beta chains drawn from one sample of a study of blood T cell repertoires in COVID-19. TCRdb's table, derived via immunoSEQ multiplex PCR, lists solely in-frame clones and lacks some. The data show about 150,000 clones, about 81% seen once. The sample comprised PBMCs or T cells enriched from blood (not recorded which). The origin of the receptors is a man aged 50-60 years who had recovered from COVID-19. The CDR3 runs from the conserved cysteine through the conserved F or W. Each record gives: CDR3 protein, CDR3 DNA, V gene, CDR3 length, D gene, J gene, clone size. The D gene is left open where the match is weak. Clone size is shown for a subset of rows, as once, few, many or a class of expanded clone.

CASSKLAWRETQYF | TGCGCCAGCAGCAAACTAGCCTGGCGAGAGACCCAGTACTTC | TRBV10-2 | 14 | NA | TRBJ2-5 | NA
CASSLTSGGAYYNEQFF | TGTGCCAGCAGCTTAACTAGCGGGGGGGCCTACTACAATGAGCAGTTCTTC | TRBV7-8 | 17 | TRBD2 | TRBJ2-1 | NA
CATSRSRTGGLNTQYF | TGTGCCACCAGCAGATCCCGGACAGGGGGCTTAAATACGCAGTATTTT | TRBV15 | 16 | TRBD1 | TRBJ2-3 | NA
CASKTGDEQYF | TGTGCCAGTAAGACAGGGGACGAGCAGTACTTC | TRBV5-5 | 11 | TRBD1 | TRBJ2-7 | NA
CASSLASSGGEEQYF | TGTGCCAGCAGCTTGGCCTCTAGCGGGGGGGAGGAGCAGTACTTC | TRBV5-4 | 15 | TRBD2 | TRBJ2-7 | NA
CASSNRGTNTEAFF | TGTGCCAGCAGCAACAGGGGTACGAACACTGAAGCTTTCTTT | TRBV5-6 | 14 | TRBD1 | TRBJ1-1 | many
CASSSWRLAYEQYF | TGTGCCAGCAGTTCCTGGCGACTAGCCTACGAGCAGTACTTC | TRBV28 | 14 | NA | TRBJ2-7 | once
CASSIDPPGQGAREQYF | TGTGCCAGTAGTATAGATCCCCCGGGACAGGGGGCCAGAGAGCAGTACTTC | TRBV19 | 17 | TRBD1 | TRBJ2-7 | NA
CASSLGTGDTGELFF | TGTGCCAGCAGCTTAGGGACAGGAGACACCGGGGAGCTGTTTTTT | TRBV7-8 | 15 | TRBD1 | TRBJ2-2 | NA
CAIGRSSGTGNTIYF | TGTGCCATCGGACGTAGTTCGGGGACTGGAAACACCATATATTTT | TRBV10-3 | 15 | NA | TRBJ1-3 | NA
CASSLTGVGNEQFF | TGTGCCAGCAGCTTGACAGGGGTAGGCAATGAGCAGTTCTTC | TRBV5-6 | 14 | TRBD1 | TRBJ2-1 | NA
CASTSGTGPNEQFF | TGCGCCAGCACCTCCGGGACAGGACCCAATGAGCAGTTCTTC | TRBV5-1 | 14 | TRBD1 | TRBJ2-1 | NA
CASSYSQRLGAEQYF | TGTGCCAGCAGTTACTCCCAGAGACTAGGGGCCGAGCAGTACTTC | TRBV6-5 | 15 | NA | TRBJ2-7 | few
CASSYRGPYEQYF | TGTGCCAGCAGTTACAGGGGTCCCTACGAGCAGTACTTC | TRBV6-5 | 13 | NA | TRBJ2-7 | NA
CASSQKQRSSYEQYF | TGTGCCAGCAGCCAAAAGCAGCGTAGCTCCTACGAGCAGTACTTC | TRBV3-1/TRBV3-2 | 15 | NA | TRBJ2-7 | many
CASSLTGAGNTIYF | TGTGCCAGCTCGCTTACAGGGGCTGGAAACACCATATATTTT | TRBV18 | 14 | TRBD1 | TRBJ1-3 | NA
CASSQAGGREAKNIQYF | TGCGCCAGCAGCCAAGCGGGAGGCAGGGAAGCCAAAAACATTCAGTACTTC | TRBV4-3 | 17 | TRBD2 | TRBJ2-4 | NA